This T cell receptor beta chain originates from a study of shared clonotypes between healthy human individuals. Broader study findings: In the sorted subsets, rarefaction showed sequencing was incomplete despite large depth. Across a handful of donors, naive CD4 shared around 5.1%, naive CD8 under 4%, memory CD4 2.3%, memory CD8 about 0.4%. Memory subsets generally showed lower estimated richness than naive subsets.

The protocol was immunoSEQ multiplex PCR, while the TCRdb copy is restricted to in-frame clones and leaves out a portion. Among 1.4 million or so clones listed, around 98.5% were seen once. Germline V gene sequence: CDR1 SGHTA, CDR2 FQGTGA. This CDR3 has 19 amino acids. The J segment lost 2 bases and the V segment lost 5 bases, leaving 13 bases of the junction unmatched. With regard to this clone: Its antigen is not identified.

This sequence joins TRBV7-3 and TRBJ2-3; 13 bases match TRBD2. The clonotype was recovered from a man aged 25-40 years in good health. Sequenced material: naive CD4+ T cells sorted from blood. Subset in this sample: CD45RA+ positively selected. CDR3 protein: CASSPRTSGSRGYTDTQYF. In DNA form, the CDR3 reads TGTGCCAGCAGCCCCCGGACTAGCGGGAGCAGGGGGTACACAGATACGCAGTATTTT.